This T cell receptor (beta chain) appears in the sequencing data of a study of CD8+CD57+ T cells in acquired aplastic anemia. Genomic DNA was employed as the template in profiling TCR beta VDJ and CDR3. TCRdb reprocessed the reads via MiXCR and lists one record per CDR3 protein. The sample consists of over 150,000 distinct CDR3 sequences, about 60% of them appearing once. Sequenced patients had shown CD8+CD57+ cell expansion by flow cytometry. This clonotype was found many times. This TCR derives from a human donor with aplastic anemia. The sample taken for sequencing was sorted CD4+, CD8+, or CD8+CD57+ T cells (not recorded which) from PBMCs.

The CDR3 DNA reads as TGTGCCAGCACCCGGACAGGGGGGTATGGCTACACCTTC. Translating it yields CASTRTGGYGYTF. This chain joins TRBV5-8 and TRBJ1-2; 10 nucleotides align to TRBD1. V was clipped by 6 bases and J by 5 bases; unmatched bases: 4. Germline-derived CDR1 and CDR2 are SGHTS and YDEGEE. The CDR3 has 13 residues.